Following are 17 T cell receptor beta chains from one sample sequenced in a study of blood T cells in healthy people across ages. The use of a sample-barcoded 5' primer and a J-beta primer mix characterized a second PCR of roughly 7 to 11 cycles. TCRdb ran MiXCR on the 5' RACE reads and lists one entry per CDR3 protein. The sample has over 1,500,000 distinct CDR3 sequences; about two fifths are singletons. Source material: blood. The source is a human donor in good health.

V and J are TRBV20-1 and TRBJ2-1; possible D gene TRBD1, 5 bases. The CDR3 length is 13 residues. Looked up from germline, CDR1 is DFQATT and CDR2 is SNEGSKA (reference sequence). The ends were cut back, 8 bases at V and 5 bases at J, with 16 bases in the middle. The CDR3: CSLNRWTNNEQFF. In DNA form, the CDR3 reads TGCAGTTTGAACAGGTGGACGAACAATGAGCAGTTCTTC.

CDR3 coding DNA: TGTGCCAGCAGACCCGGGGGGGCCTTCACCGGCTACACCTTC. This sequence encodes CASRPGGAFTGYTF. The chain combines TRBV12-3 or TRBV12-4 with TRBJ1-2, with D possibly TRBD1 on 6 matching bases. The CDR3 length is 14 residues. Deletions cut 6 bases from V and 8 bases from J, with 19 bases between.

The chain couples TRBV7-3 to TRBJ1-6; 10 bases map to TRBD1. Per germline, CDR1 SGHTA and CDR2 FQGTGA. The CDR3 has 14 amino acids. The V segment lost 3 bases and the J segment 14 bases; nucleotides outside the gene matches: 7. The CDR3 reads CASSFSGQGTTLHF. CDR3 coding DNA: TGTGCCAGCAGCTTCTCGGGACAGGGGACCACCCTCCACTTT.

This clonotype has just a few counts. At one of its ends the junction is not consistent with the germline gene, which may arise from a read error. The chain has TRBV6-5 and TRBJ2-4; maybe TRBD1 (6 bases). The J call could be wrong; TRBJ2-7 is a better fit for the DNA end. The CDR3 totals 13 residues. Germline V gene data show CDR1 as MNHEY and CDR2 as SVGAGI. CDR3 DNA: TGTGCCGGCAGGAGACAGGACAAGGACGAGCAGTACTTC. It translates to CAGRRQDKDEQYF.

V and J are TRBV6-2 or TRBV6-3 and TRBJ1-2; the D gene is possibly TRBD1 (6 bases). Germline V gene data show CDR1 as MNHEY and CDR2 as SVGEGT. V was shortened by 8 bases and J by 5 bases, with 18 bases between the two germline ends. CDR3 length: 14 residues. CDR3 nucleotides: TGTGCCAGCGACAACCGCGGGGGCCCATATGGCTACACCTTC. It is translated as CASDNRGGPYGYTF.

This chain connects TRBV7-2 to TRBJ2-1; D remains unclear. The CDR3 runs to 14 residues. V lost 5 bases and J lost 3, with 11 bases in between. Germline CDR1 and CDR2: SGHTA and FQGNSA. This CDR3 reads CASSATTSYNEQFF. CDR3 nucleotide sequence: TGTGCCAGCAGCGCGACGACAAGCTACAATGAGCAGTTCTTC.

Note on this clonotype: A read error may account for a junction end that differs from germline. The chain employs TRBV4-1 and TRBJ2-1; 7 bases are a match to TRBD2. The germline CDR1 and CDR2 sequences are MGHRA and YSYEKL. The CDR3 is 17 amino acids. The CDR3 region has the DNA TGCGCCAGCAGCCAAGACCCCGGGACTACCCCCTACAATGGGCAGTTCTTC. The encoded protein is CASSQDPGTTPYNGQFF.

A few counts support this clonotype. J is TRBJ2-5 and V is TRBV7-2; D uncertain. Trimming shortened V by 5 bases and J by 1 base, and 11 bases separated the two germline ends. CDR3 size: 14 residues. Looked up from germline, CDR1 is SGHTA and CDR2 is FQGNSA. DNA of the CDR3: TGTGCCAGCAGCGAGCGCGCCCTCCAAGAGACCCAGTACTTC. The encoded protein is CASSERALQETQYF.

This clonotype was counted between two and nine times. The chain recombines TRBV5-1 with TRBJ2-7; 9 bases are a match to TRBD1. Germline loops: CDR1 SGHRS, CDR2 YFSETQ. V gave up 3 bases and J gave up 5 bases; unmatched junction bases: 6. The CDR3 is 14 amino acids. CDR3 region: CASSSPDRGDEQYF. In DNA form, the CDR3 reads TGCGCCAGCAGCTCGCCGGACAGGGGTGACGAGCAGTACTTC.

The chain couples TRBV7-3 to TRBJ1-1; D remains ambiguous. Germline V gives CDR1 SGHTA, CDR2 FQGTGA. CDR3 length: 14 residues. The V end was cut by 7 bases, the J end by 5 bases, with 17 bases between. The CDR3, as DNA: TGTGCCAGCAAGAGGGTTGGAGGTGGGACTGAAGCTTTCTTT. It translates to CASKRVGGGTEAFF.

The chain combines TRBV6-6 with TRBJ1-1; no clear D. Germline assignment: CDR1 MNHNY and CDR2 SVGAGI (reference sequence). The CDR3 spans 12 residues. V was pared by 0 bases and J by 11 bases, with 10 bases between. CDR3 sequence reads: CASSYSDNGAFF. In DNA, the CDR3 is TGTGCCAGCAGTTACTCTGACAATGGGGCTTTCTTT.

Comment on this clonotype: The junction and the germline gene differ at one end; a read error may be behind it. V gene TRBV20-1 combines with J gene TRBJ2-3; a possible D gene is TRBD1 (5 bases). CDR1 and CDR2 from the germline V gene are DFQATT and SNEGSKA (reference sequence). CDR3 length: 15 amino acids. The CDR3 DNA follows: TGCAGTGCTAGATTTGGGGCCTCAGTCACAGATACGCGGTATTTT. It encodes CSARFGASVTDTRYF.

On this clonotype itself: With a much larger clone just one base away, this may be a read error. The chain carries TRBV4-3 and TRBJ2-1, with D tentatively TRBD1 (5 bases). The CDR3 is 16 residues long. The germline gives CDR1 LGHNA, CDR2 YSLEER. DNA of the CDR3: TGCGCCAGCAGCCAAGAGGGGCTACCCTCCTACAATGGGCAGTTCTTC. The encoded protein is CASSQEGLPSYNGQFF.

This clonotype showed up just a few times. The chain links TRBV2 to TRBJ2-3, with 9 bases lining up with TRBD2. CDR3 length: 16 amino acids. The V gene's germline CDR1 is SNHLY and CDR2 FYNNEI. Trimming cost V 4 bases and J 0 bases; bases outside gene matches: 5. In DNA form, the CDR3 reads TGTGCCAGCAGTGTATTAGCGGGGGTGAGCACAGATACGCAGTATTTT. It specifies CASSVLAGVSTDTQYF.

V is TRBV7-2 and J is TRBJ1-5; TRBD1 aligns across 8 bases. The germline gives CDR1 SGHTA, CDR2 FQGNSA. The CDR3 totals 18 residues. V lost 2 bases and J lost 9; bases outside the gene matches: 18. The CDR3 protein is CASSLRWGQGAGHRPQHF. In DNA form, the CDR3 reads TGTGCCAGCAGCTTAAGGTGGGGCCAGGGGGCCGGACATCGGCCCCAGCATTTT.

The chain links TRBV18 to TRBJ2-6; D is perhaps TRBD1 or TRBD2 (5 bases each). The germline V gene encodes CDR1 KGHSH and CDR2 LQKENI. The CDR3 length is 19 residues. Trimming shortened V by 2 bases and J by 1 base, and 18 bases separated the two germline ends. CDR3 DNA: TGTGCCAGCTCACCAACGAACCGGGACGGGGTATCTGGGGCCAACGTCCTGACTTTC. Its protein is CASSPTNRDGVSGANVLTF.

The chain recombines TRBV7-6 with TRBJ2-7, with a tentative D call TRBD1 (6 bases). V was shortened by 9 bases and J by 4 bases, with 16 bases between the two germline ends. Germline lookup yields CDR1 SGHVS and CDR2 FNYEAQ. The CDR3 has 13 amino acids. CDR3 DNA sequence: TGTGCCAGTTCGGCTGCCAGGGGTTACGAGCAGTACTTC. Protein sequence: CASSAARGYEQYF.